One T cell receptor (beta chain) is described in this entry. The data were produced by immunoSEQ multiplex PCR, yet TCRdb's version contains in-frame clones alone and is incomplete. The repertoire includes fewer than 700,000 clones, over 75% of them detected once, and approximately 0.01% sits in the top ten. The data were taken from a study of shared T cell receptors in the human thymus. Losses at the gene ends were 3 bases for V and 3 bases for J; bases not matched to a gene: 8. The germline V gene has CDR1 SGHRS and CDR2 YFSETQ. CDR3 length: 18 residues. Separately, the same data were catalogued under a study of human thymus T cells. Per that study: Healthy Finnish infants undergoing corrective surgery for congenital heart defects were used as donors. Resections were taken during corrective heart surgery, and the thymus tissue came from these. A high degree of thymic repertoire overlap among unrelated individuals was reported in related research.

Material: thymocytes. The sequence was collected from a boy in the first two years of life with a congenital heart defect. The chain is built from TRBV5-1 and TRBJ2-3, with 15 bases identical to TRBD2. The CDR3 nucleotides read TGCGCCAGCAGCTCCTCCGGGACTAGCGGGGGGCGAACAGATACGCAGTATTTT. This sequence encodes CASSSSGTSGGRTDTQYF. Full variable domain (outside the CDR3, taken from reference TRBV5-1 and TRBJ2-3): KAGVTQTPRYLIKTRGQQVTLSCSPISGHRSVSWYQQTPGQGLQFLFEYFSETQRNKGNFPGRFSGRQFSNSRSEMNVSTLELGDSALYLCASSSSGTSGGRTDTQYFGPGTRLTVL.